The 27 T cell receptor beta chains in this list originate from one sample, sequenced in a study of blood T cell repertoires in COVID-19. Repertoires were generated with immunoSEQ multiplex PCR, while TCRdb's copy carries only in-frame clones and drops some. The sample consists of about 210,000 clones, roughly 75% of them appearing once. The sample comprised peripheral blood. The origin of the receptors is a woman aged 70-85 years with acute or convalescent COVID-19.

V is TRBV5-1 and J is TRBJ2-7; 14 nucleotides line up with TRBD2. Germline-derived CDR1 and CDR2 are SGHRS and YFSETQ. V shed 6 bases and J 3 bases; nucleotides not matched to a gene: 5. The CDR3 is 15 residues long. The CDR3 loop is CASTGTSGGSYEQYV. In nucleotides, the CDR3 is TGCGCCAGCACAGGGACTAGCGGGGGTAGCTACGAGCAGTACGTC.

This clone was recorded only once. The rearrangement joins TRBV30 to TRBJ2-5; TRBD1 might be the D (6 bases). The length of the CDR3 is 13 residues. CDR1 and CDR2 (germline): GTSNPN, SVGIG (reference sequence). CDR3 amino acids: CTFSRQAQETQYF. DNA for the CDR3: TGTACCTTCAGCCGACAGGCCCAAGAGACCCAGTACTTC.

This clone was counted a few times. CDR3 nucleotide sequence: TGTGCCAGCAGCCTTGACAGGGCGTACGAGCAGTACTTC. Translating it yields CASSLDRAYEQYF. This chain links TRBV11-2 with TRBJ2-7, with TRBD1 matching 7 bases. This CDR3 comprises 13 residues. Unmatched junction bases numbered 5, after V lost 5 bases and J lost 4 bases. CDR1 is SGHAT, CDR2 FQNNGV, per germline.

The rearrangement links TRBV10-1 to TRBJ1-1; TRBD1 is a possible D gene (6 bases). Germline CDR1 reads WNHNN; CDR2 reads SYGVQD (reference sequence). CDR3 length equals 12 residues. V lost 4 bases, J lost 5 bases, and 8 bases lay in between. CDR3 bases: TGCGCCAGCAGTGCAACAGGGACTGAAGCTTTCTTT. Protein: CASSATGTEAFF.

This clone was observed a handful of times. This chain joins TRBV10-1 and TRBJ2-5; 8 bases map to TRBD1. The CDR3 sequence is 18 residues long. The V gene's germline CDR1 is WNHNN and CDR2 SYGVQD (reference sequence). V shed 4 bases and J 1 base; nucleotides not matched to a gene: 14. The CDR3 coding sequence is TGCGCCAGCAGTGCCGGGACAGGTCCCTCAGTCCTCCAAGAGACCCAGTACTTC. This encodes CASSAGTGPSVLQETQYF.

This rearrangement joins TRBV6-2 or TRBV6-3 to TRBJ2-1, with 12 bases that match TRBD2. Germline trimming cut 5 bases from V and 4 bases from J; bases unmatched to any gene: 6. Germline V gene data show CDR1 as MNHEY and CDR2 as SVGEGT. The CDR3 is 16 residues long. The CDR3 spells CASSTSSGGAYNEQFF. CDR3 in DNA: TGTGCCAGCAGTACCTCTAGCGGGGGGGCGTACAATGAGCAGTTCTTC.

CDR3 region: CAWNAEEGAGELFF. The CDR3, as DNA: TGTGCCTGGAACGCCGAGGAAGGGGCCGGGGAGCTGTTTTTT. The chain joins TRBV30 to TRBJ2-2; TRBD1 is a possible D gene (5 bases). There are 14 residues in the CDR3. Trimming took off 4 bases at V and 6 bases at J, with 15 bases between the two ends. Per germline, CDR1 GTSNPN and CDR2 SVGIG (reference sequence).

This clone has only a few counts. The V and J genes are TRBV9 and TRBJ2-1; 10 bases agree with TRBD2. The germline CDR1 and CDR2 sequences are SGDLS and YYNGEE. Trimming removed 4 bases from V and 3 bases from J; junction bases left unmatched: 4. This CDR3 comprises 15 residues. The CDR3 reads CASSPRLAGYNEQFF. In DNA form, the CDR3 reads TGTGCCAGCAGCCCTCGACTAGCGGGCTACAATGAGCAGTTCTTC.

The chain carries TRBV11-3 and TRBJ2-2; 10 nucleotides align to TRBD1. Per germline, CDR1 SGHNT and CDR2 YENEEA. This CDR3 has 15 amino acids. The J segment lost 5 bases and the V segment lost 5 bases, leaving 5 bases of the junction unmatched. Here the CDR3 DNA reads TGTGCCAGCAGCACGACAGGGGGCCTTACCGGGGAGCTGTTTTTT. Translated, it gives CASSTTGGLTGELFF.

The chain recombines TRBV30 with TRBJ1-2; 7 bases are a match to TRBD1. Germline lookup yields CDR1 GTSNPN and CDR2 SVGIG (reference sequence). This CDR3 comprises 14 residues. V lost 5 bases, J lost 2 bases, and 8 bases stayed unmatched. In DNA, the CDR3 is TGTGCCTGGGGGTCACAGGGGACGAACTATGGCTACACCTTC. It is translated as CAWGSQGTNYGYTF.

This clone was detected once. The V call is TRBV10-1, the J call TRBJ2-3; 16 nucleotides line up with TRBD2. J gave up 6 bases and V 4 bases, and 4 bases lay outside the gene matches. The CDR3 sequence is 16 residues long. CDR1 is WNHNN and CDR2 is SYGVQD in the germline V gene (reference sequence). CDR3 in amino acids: CASSGPGLAGGDTQYF. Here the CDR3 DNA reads TGCGCCAGCAGTGGACCGGGACTAGCGGGGGGGGATACGCAGTATTTT.

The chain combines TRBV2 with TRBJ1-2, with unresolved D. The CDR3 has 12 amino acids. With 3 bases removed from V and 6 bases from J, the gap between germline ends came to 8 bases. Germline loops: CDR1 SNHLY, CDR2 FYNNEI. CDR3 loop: CASSDRNNGYTF. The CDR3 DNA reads TGTGCCAGCAGTGACAGGAATAATGGCTACACCTTC.

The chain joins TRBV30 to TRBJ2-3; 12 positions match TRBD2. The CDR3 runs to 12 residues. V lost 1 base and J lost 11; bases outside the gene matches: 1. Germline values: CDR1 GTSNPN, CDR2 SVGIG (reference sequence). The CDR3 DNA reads TGTGCCTGGAGTGCGACTAGCGGGGGGCAGTATTTT. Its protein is CAWSATSGGQYF.

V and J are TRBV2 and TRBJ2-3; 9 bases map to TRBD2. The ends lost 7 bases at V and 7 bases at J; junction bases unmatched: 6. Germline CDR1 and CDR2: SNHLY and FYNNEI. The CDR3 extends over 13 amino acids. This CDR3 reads CASKGGGANTQYF. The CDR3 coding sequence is TGTGCCAGCAAGGGCGGGGGGGCGAATACGCAGTATTTT.

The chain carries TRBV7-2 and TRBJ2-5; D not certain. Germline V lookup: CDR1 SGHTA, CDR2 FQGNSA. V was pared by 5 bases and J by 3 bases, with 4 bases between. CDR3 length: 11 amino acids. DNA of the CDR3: TGTGCCAGCAGCCAGGAAGAGACCCAGTACTTC. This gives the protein CASSQEETQYF.

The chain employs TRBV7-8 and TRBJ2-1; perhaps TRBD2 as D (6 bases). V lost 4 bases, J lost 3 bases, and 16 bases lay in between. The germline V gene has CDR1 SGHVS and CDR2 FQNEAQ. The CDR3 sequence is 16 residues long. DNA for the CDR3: TGTGCCAGCAGCTCGTCTCGGGACTTCCTCTACAATGAGCAGTTCTTC. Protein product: CASSSSRDFLYNEQFF.

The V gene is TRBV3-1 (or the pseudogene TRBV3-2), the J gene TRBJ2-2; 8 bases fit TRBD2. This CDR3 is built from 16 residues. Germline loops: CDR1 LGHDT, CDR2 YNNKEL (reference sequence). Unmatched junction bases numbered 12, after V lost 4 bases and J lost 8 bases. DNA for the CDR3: TGTGCCAGCAGCCGCGTCCCGGGACTAGTAGTTGGGGAGCTGTTTTTT. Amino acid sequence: CASSRVPGLVVGELFF.

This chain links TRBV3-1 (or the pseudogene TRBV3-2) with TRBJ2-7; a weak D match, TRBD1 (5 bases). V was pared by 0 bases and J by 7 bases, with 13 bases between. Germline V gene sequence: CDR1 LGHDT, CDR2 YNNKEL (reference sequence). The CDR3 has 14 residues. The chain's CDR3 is CASSQDKQAREQYF. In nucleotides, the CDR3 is TGTGCCAGCAGCCAAGATAAACAGGCTCGGGAGCAGTACTTC.

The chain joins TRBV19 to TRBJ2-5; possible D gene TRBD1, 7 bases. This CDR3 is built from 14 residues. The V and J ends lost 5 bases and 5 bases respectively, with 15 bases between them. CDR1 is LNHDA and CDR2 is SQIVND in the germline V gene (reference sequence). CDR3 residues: CASSSAGGLETQYF. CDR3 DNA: TGTGCCAGTAGTTCGGCAGGGGGGCTTGAGACCCAGTACTTC.

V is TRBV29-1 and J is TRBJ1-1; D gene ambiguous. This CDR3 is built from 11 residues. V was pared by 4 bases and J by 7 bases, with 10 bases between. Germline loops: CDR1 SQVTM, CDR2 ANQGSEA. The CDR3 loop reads CSVAPPGEAFF. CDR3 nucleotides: TGCAGCGTTGCCCCACCCGGTGAAGCTTTCTTT.

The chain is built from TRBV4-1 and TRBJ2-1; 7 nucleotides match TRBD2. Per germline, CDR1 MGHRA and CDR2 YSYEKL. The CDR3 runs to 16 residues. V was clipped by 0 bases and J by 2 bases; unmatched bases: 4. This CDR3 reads CASSQDYSGAYNEQFF. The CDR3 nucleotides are TGCGCCAGCAGCCAAGATTACAGCGGGGCCTACAATGAGCAGTTCTTC.

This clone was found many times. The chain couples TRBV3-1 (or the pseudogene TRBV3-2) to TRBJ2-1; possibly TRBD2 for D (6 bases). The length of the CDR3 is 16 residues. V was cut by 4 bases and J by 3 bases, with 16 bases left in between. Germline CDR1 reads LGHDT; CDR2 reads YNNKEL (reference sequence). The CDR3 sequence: CASSLLGGMNYNEQFF. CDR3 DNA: TGTGCCAGCAGCCTACTCGGGGGTATGAACTACAATGAGCAGTTCTTC.

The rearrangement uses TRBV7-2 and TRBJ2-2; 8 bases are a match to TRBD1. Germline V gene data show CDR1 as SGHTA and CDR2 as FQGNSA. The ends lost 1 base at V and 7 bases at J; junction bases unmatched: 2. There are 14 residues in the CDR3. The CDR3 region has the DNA TGTGCCAGCAGCTTAGGGACAGGGTTCGGGGAGCTGTTTTTT. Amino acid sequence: CASSLGTGFGELFF. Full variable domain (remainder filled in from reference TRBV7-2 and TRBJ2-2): GAGVSQSPSNKVTEKGKDVELRCDPISGHTALYWYRQSLGQGLEFLIYFQGNSAPDKSGLPSDRFSAERTGGSVSTLTIQRTQQEDSAVYLCASSLGTGFGELFFGEGSRLTVL.

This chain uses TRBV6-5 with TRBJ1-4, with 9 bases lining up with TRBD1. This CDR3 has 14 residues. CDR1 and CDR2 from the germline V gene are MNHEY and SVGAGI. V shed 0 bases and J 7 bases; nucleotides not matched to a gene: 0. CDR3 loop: CASSYSTGGEKLFF. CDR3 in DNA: TGTGCCAGCAGTTACTCGACAGGGGGTGAAAAACTGTTTTTT.

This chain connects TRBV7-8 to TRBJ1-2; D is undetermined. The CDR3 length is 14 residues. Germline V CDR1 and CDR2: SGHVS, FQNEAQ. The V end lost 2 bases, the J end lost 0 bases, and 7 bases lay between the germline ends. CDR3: CASSLSVANYGYTF. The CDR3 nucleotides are TGTGCCAGCAGCTTATCTGTAGCTAACTATGGCTACACCTTC.

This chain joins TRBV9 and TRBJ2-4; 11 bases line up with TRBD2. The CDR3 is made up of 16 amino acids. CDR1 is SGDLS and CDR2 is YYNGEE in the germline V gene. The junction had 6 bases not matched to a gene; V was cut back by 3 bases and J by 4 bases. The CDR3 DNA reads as TGTGCCAGCAGCGCGGGGGGACTAGCGGATAAAAACATTCAGTACTTC. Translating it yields CASSAGGLADKNIQYF.

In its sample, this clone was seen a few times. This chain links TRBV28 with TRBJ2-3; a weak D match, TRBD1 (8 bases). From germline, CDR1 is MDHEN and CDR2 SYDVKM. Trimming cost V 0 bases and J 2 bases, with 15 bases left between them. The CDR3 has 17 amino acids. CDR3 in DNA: TGTGCCAGCAGTTTATGGCAGGGGGCGGGGGCCACAGATACGCAGTATTTT. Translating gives CASSLWQGAGATDTQYF.